A selection of T cell receptor beta chains follows, all from one sample in a study of blood T cell repertoires in COVID-19. Libraries were prepared by immunoSEQ multiplex PCR; TCRdb keeps only in-frame clonotypes and omits some of them. In the table there are about 160,000 clones, about three quarters of which are singletons. The sequencing sample was made of peripheral blood. These receptors originate from a man aged 60-69 years with acute or convalescent COVID-19. Both conserved end residues are part of each CDR3. The D gene is left open where the match is weak. Size is stated for part of the rows, as once, few or many counts, or as a class when the clone is expanded.

V gene	CDR3 length	D gene	J gene	clone size	CDR3 protein	CDR3 DNA
TRBV4-3	14	TRBD1	TRBJ1-1	NA	CASSQDTGAGEAFF	TGCGCCAGCAGCCAAGACACAGGGGCGGGTGAAGCTTTCTTT
TRBV5-1	16	TRBD2	TRBJ2-1	NA	CASSVTGTSLINEQFF	TGCGCCAGCAGCGTAACCGGGACTAGCCTAATAAATGAGCAGTTCTTC
TRBV11-2	15	NA	TRBJ1-4	NA	CASSLGQGGGEKLFF	TGTGCCAGCAGCTTAGGGCAGGGAGGAGGGGAAAAACTGTTTTTT
TRBV4-3	15	TRBD1	TRBJ1-4	once	CASSPLGQTNEKLFF	TGCGCCAGCAGCCCTCTGGGACAGACGAATGAAAAACTGTTTTTT
TRBV12-3/TRBV12-4	12	NA	TRBJ2-3	once	CASSLSVDTQYF	TGTGCCAGCAGTTTATCAGTAGATACGCAGTATTTT
TRBV4-1	14	TRBD1	TRBJ1-2	NA	CASSLIDRGSGYTF	TGCGCCAGCAGCCTTATCGACAGGGGCTCTGGCTACACCTTC
TRBV4-3	15	NA	TRBJ2-3	NA	CASSQDQQAPDTQYF	TGCGCCAGCAGCCAAGATCAACAGGCCCCAGATACGCAGTATTTT
TRBV21-1	16	NA	TRBJ2-1	NA	CASSNPSGGDYNEQFF	TGTGCCAGCAGCAACCCTAGCGGGGGGGATTACAATGAGCAGTTCTTC
TRBV7-9	15	TRBD1	TRBJ1-5	NA	CASSSGTELNQPQHF	TGTGCCAGCAGCTCAGGGACAGAGCTAAATCAGCCCCAGCATTTT
TRBV6-5	14	TRBD2	TRBJ2-5	NA	CASRTLAGGQTQYF	TGTGCCAGCAGGACACTAGCGGGGGGACAGACCCAGTACTTC
TRBV13	14	NA	TRBJ1-1	NA	CASSPDEVNTEAFF	TGTGCCAGCAGCCCAGATGAGGTGAACACTGAAGCTTTCTTT
TRBV6-5	14	NA	TRBJ2-2	once	CASSRQANTGELFF	TGTGCCAGCAGCCGACAGGCGAACACCGGGGAGCTGTTTTTT
TRBV19	12	TRBD1	TRBJ2-7	NA	CASRNRGDEQYF	TGTGCCAGTAGAAACAGGGGCGACGAGCAGTACTTC
TRBV29-1	13	NA	TRBJ2-5	NA	CSFRPRRGETQYF	TGCAGCTTCAGGCCCCGAAGGGGGGAGACCCAGTACTTC
TRBV19	14	NA	TRBJ1-1	NA	CASSIGGLGTEAFF	TGTGCCAGTAGTATAGGCGGTTTGGGTACTGAAGCTTTCTTT
TRBV7-2	15	TRBD1	TRBJ1-2	few	CASSLATPGGSGYTF	TGTGCCAGCAGCTTAGCTACCCCAGGGGGCTCTGGCTACACCTTC
TRBV6-5	14	TRBD1	TRBJ1-4	NA	CASRPGTGIEKLFF	TGTGCCAGCAGACCCGGGACAGGGATCGAAAAACTGTTTTTT
TRBV12-3/TRBV12-4	12	NA	TRBJ2-7	NA	CASSSQGYEQYF	TGTGCCAGCAGTTCCCAGGGGTACGAGCAGTACTTC
TRBV4-1	14	NA	TRBJ2-1	NA	CASSRRLEYNEQFF	TGCGCCAGCAGCCGGCGACTAGAGTACAATGAGCAGTTCTTC
TRBV6-5	16	NA	TRBJ2-3	NA	CASSYSLSLSTDTQYF	TGTGCCAGCAGTTACTCACTGTCCCTAAGCACAGATACGCAGTATTTT
TRBV7-2	16	TRBD1	TRBJ1-3	NA	CASSDRTGEGGNTIYF	TGTGCCAGCAGCGACAGGACAGGGGAAGGTGGAAACACCATATATTTT
TRBV20-1	11	NA	TRBJ1-1	NA	CSARAGLVAFF	TGCAGTGCTAGAGCAGGGCTGGTAGCTTTCTTT
TRBV12-5	13	NA	TRBJ1-2	few	CASGPDFTYGYTF	TGTGCTAGTGGCCCGGACTTTACCTATGGCTACACCTTC
TRBV5-1	15	NA	TRBJ1-2	NA	CASSLEAGAGRGYTF	TGCGCCAGCAGCTTGGAAGCAGGGGCGGGTCGTGGCTACACCTTC
TRBV4-3	13	NA	TRBJ2-1	NA	CASSHGQYNEQFF	TGCGCCAGCAGCCACGGACAGTACAATGAGCAGTTCTTC
TRBV6-6	16	TRBD2	TRBJ2-3	NA	CASSSGLAGGQDTQYF	TGTGCCAGCAGCTCAGGACTAGCGGGGGGCCAAGATACGCAGTATTTT
TRBV10-1	13	NA	TRBJ2-3	few	CASSKQFTDTQYF	TGCGCCAGCAGTAAACAGTTCACAGATACGCAGTATTTT
TRBV29-1	12	TRBD1	TRBJ2-1	NA	CSVHRGYSEQFF	TGCAGCGTTCACAGGGGATACAGTGAGCAGTTCTTC
TRBV24-1	17	TRBD1	TRBJ2-6	NA	CATSAGQGLSGANVLTF	TGTGCCACCAGTGCTGGACAGGGTCTTTCTGGGGCCAACGTCCTGACTTTC
TRBV25-1	13	TRBD1	TRBJ1-6	NA	CASSPQGRTPLHF	TGTGCCAGCAGTCCACAGGGGAGGACACCCCTCCACTTT
TRBV6-5	14	TRBD1	TRBJ1-2	NA	CASADRARGYGYTF	TGTGCCAGCGCGGACAGGGCGAGGGGGTATGGCTACACCTTC
TRBV29-1	12	NA	TRBJ2-7	NA	CSVFTGSYEQYF	TGCAGCGTCTTTACGGGATCCTACGAGCAGTACTTC